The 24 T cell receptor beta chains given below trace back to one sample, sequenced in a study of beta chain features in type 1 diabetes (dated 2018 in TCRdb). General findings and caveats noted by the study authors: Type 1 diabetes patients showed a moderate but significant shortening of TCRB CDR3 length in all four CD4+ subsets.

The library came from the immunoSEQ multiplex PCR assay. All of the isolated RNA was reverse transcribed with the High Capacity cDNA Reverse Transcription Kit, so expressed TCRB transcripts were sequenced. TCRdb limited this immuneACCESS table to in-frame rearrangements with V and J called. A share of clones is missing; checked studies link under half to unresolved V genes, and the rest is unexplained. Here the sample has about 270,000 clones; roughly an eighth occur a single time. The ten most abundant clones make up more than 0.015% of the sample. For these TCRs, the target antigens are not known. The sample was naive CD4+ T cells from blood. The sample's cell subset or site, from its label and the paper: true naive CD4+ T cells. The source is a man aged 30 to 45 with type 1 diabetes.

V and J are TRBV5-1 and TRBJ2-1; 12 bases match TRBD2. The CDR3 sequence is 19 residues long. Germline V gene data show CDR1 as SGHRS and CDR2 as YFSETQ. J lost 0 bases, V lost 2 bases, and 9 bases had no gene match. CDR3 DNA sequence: TGCGCCAGCAGCTTAATACCGGGACTAGCGGGCATCTCCTACAATGAGCAGTTCTTC. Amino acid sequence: CASSLIPGLAGISYNEQFF.

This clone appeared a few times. The CDR3 region has the DNA TGTGCCAGCAGAGTGACAGGGACAGATACGCAGTATTTT. As protein: CASRVTGTDTQYF. The chain has TRBV27 and TRBJ2-3; 7 positions agree with TRBD1. The ends lost 6 bases at V and 3 bases at J; junction bases unmatched: 3. Germline CDR1 MNHEY, CDR2 SMNVEV (reference sequence). The CDR3 extends over 13 amino acids.

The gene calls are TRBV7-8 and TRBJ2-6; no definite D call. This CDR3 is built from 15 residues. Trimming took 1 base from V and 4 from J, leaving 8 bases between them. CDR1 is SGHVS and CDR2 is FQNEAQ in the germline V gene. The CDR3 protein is CASSLGAAGANVLTF. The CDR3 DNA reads TGTGCCAGCAGCTTAGGCGCTGCCGGGGCCAACGTCCTGACTTTC.

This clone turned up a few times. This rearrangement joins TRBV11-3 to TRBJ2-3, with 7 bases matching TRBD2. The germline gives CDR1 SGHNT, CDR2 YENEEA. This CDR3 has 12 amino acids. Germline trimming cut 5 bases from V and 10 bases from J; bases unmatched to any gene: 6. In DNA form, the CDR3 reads TGTGCCAGCAGCACGACCCGGGGGGCGCAGTATTTT. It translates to CASSTTRGAQYF.

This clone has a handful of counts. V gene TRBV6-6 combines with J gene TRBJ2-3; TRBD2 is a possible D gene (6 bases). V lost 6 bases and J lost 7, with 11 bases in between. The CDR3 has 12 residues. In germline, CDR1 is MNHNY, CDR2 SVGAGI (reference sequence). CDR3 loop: CASRILANTQYF. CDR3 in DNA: TGTGCCAGCAGGATCCTAGCGAATACGCAGTATTTT.

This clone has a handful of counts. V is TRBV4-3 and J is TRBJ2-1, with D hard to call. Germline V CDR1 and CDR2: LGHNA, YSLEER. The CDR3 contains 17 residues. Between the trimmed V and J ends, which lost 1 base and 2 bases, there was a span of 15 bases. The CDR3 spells CASSQGYLVVAYNEQFF. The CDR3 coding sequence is TGCGCCAGCAGCCAAGGTTATTTGGTCGTAGCCTACAATGAGCAGTTCTTC.

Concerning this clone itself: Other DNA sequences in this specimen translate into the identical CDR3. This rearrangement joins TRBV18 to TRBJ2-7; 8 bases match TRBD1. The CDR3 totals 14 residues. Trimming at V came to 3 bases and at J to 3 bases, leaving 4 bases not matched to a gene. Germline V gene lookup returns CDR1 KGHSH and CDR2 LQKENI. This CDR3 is CASSPDRVSYEQYF. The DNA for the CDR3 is TGTGCCAGCTCACCGGACAGGGTAAGCTACGAGCAGTACTTC. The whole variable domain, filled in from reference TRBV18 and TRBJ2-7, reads NAGVMQNPRHLVRRRGQEARLRCSPMKGHSHVYWYRQLPEEGLKFMVYLQKENIIDESGMPKERFSAEFPKEGPSILRIQQVVRGDSAAYFCASSPDRVSYEQYFGPGTRLTVT.

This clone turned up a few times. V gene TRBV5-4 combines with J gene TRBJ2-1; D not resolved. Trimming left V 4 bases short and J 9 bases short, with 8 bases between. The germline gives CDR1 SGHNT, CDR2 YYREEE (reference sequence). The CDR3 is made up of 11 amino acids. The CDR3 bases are TGTGCCAGCAGCAAATCGCGTGAGCAGTTCTTC. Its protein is CASSKSREQFF.

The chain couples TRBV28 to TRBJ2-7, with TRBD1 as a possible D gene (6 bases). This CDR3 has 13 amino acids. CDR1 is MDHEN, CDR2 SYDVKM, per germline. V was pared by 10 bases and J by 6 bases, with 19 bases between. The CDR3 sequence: CATGRGLGFEQYF. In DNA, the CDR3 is TGTGCCACCGGCAGGGGCCTCGGATTCGAGCAGTACTTC.

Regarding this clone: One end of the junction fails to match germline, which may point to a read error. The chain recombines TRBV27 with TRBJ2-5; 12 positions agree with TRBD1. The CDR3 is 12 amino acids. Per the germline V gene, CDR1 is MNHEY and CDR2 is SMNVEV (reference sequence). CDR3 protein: CASGRDRGLSDF. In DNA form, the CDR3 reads TGTGCCAGCGGCCGGGACAGGGGGCTTTCGGACTTC.

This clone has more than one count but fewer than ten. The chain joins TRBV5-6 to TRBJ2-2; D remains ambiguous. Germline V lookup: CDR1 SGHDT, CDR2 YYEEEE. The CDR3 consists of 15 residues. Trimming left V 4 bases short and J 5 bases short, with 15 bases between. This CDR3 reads CASSARVLGTGELFF. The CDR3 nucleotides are TGTGCCAGCAGCGCCCGGGTCTTAGGAACCGGGGAGCTGTTTTTT.

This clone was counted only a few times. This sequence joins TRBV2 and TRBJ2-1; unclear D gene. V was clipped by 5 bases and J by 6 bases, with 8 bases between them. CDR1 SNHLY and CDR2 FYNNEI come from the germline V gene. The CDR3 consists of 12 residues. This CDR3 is CASSKESNEQFF. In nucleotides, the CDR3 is TGTGCCAGCAGTAAAGAGAGCAATGAGCAGTTCTTC.

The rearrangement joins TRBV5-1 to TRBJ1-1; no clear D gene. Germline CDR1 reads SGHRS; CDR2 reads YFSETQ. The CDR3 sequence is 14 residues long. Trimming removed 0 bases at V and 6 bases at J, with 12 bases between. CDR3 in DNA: TGCGCCAGCAGCTTGGACGGGGATGGCTCTGAAGCTTTCTTT. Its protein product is CASSLDGDGSEAFF.

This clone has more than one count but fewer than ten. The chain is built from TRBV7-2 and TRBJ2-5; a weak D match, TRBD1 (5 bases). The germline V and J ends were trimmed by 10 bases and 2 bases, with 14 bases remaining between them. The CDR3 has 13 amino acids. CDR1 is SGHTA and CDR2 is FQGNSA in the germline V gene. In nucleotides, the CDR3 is TGTGCCACCCAATTCGACAGTCAAGAGACCCAGTACTTC. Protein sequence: CATQFDSQETQYF.

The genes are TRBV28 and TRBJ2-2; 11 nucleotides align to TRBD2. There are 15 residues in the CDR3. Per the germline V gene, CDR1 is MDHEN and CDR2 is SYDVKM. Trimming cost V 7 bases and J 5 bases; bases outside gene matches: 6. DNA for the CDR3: TGTGCCAGCAAGGGGCTAGCGGGAGGTACCGGGGAGCTGTTTTTT. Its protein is CASKGLAGGTGELFF.

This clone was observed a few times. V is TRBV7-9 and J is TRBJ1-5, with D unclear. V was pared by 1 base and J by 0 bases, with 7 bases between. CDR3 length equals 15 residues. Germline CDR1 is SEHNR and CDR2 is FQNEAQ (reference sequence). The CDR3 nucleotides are TGTGCCAGCAGCTTAGAAGGGAGTAGCAATCAGCCCCAGCATTTT. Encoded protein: CASSLEGSSNQPQHF.

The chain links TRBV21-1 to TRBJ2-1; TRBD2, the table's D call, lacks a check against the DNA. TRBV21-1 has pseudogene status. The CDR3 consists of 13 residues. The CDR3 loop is CASSAGTPNEQFF. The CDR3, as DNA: TGTGCCAGCAGCGCTGGGACTCCCAATGAGCAGTTCTTC.

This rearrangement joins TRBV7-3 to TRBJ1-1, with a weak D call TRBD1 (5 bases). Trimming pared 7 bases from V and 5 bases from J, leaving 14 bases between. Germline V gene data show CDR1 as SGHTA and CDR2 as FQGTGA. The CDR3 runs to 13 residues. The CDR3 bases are TGTGCCAGCAAGGTAGCGGGGGGAACTGAAGCTTTCTTT. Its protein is CASKVAGGTEAFF.

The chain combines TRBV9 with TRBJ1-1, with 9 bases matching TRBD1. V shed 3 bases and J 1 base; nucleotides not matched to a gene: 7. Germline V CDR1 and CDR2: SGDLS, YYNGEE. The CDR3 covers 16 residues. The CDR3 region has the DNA TGTGCCAGCAGCGCATTGTTGGGACAGGGGAACACTGAAGCTTTCTTT. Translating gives CASSALLGQGNTEAFF.

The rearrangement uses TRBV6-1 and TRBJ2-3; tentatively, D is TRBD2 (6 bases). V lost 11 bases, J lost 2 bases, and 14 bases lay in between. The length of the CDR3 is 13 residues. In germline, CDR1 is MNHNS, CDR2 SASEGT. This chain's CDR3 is CAATGLVTDTQYF. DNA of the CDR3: TGTGCCGCGACGGGACTCGTCACAGATACGCAGTATTTT.

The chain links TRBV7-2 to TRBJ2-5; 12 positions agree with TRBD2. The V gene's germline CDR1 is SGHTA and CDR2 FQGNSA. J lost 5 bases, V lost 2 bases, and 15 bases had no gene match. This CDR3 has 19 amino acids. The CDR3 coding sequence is TGTGCCAGCAGCTTACAGGGGGCTTCGACTAGCGGGAGCTCTGAGACCCAGTACTTC. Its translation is CASSLQGASTSGSSETQYF. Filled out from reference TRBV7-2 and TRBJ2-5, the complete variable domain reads GAGVSQSPSNKVTEKGKDVELRCDPISGHTALYWYRQSLGQGLEFLIYFQGNSAPDKSGLPSDRFSAERTGGSVSTLTIQRTQQEDSAVYLCASSLQGASTSGSSETQYFGPGTRLLVL.

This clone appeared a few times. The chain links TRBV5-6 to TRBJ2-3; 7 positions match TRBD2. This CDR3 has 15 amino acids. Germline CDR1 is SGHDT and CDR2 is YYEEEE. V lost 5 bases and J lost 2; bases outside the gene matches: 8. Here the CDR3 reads CASSRGTTFTDTQYF. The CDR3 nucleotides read TGTGCCAGCAGTCGCGGGACTACCTTCACAGATACGCAGTATTTT.

The CDR3 protein is CASRGTGGNEKLFF. The CDR3 DNA follows: TGTGCCAGCAGGGGGACAGGCGGTAATGAAAAACTGTTTTTT. The chain recombines TRBV14 with TRBJ1-4, with 8 bases aligning to TRBD1. Germline assignment: CDR1 SGHDN and CDR2 FVKESK. CDR3 length: 14 residues. V was pared by 6 bases and J by 4 bases, with 4 bases of the junction left unmatched.

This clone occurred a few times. CDR3: CASSLEGAITEAFF. Written as DNA, the CDR3 is TGTGCCAGCAGCTTGGAGGGGGCAATCACTGAAGCTTTCTTT. The chain couples TRBV7-2 to TRBJ1-1, with TRBD1 identical over 7 bases. The CDR3 has 14 residues. From germline, CDR1 is SGHTA and CDR2 FQGNSA. V lost 3 bases to trimming and J lost 4 bases; unmatched junction nucleotides: 5.